These 27 T cell receptor beta chains came from one sample sequenced in a study of cytomegalovirus exposure and HLA in healthy donors. The PCR used 60 Vbeta and 13 Jbeta primers. Measured with immunoSEQ multiplex PCR; TCRdb has only the in-frame clones, and not every one. The sample has more than 95,000 clones, about 79% seen once. What was sequenced was PBMCs. The receptors originated from a man aged 25 to 40 in good health and CMV-seropositive.

The J gene is TRBJ1-1, the V gene TRBV19; 9 positions agree with TRBD1. Trimming took 5 bases from V and 5 from J; bases not matched to a gene: 12. The CDR3 has 16 amino acids. Germline CDR1 LNHDA, CDR2 SQIVND (reference sequence). The CDR3 nucleotides read TGTGCCAGTAGTTATTTCCACAGGGGGCCTTCGACTGAAGCTTTCTTT. It encodes CASSYFHRGPSTEAFF.

This clone has more than one count but fewer than ten. This chain joins TRBV28 and TRBJ1-6; TRBD1 matches at 7 bases. The CDR3 length is 17 residues. The germline V gene has CDR1 MDHEN and CDR2 SYDVKM. The junction had 8 bases not matched to a gene; V was cut back by 6 bases and J by 0 bases. CDR3 region: CASRPIQGSSYNSPLHF. The CDR3 DNA reads as TGTGCCAGCAGACCTATACAGGGGAGCTCCTATAATTCACCCCTCCACTTT.

The chain uses TRBV5-1 and TRBJ2-5; 11 bases fit TRBD1. Trimming removed 4 bases from V and 5 bases from J; junction bases left unmatched: 4. In germline, CDR1 is SGHRS, CDR2 YFSETQ. The CDR3 has 14 amino acids. CDR3 DNA sequence: TGCGCCAGCAGCGGCCGGGACAGGGGGGAGACCCAGTACTTC. Translated, it gives CASSGRDRGETQYF.

The chain joins TRBV11-2 to TRBJ1-2; D possibly corresponds to TRBD1 (6 bases). The CDR3 has 13 residues. Germline CDR1 and CDR2: SGHAT and FQNNGV. The V gene lost 6 bases and the J gene lost 4 bases, with 12 bases spanning the gap. CDR3 coding DNA: TGTGCCAGCAGGGCGACAGGAGGCTATGGCTACACCTTC. Translated: CASRATGGYGYTF.

This clone is labeled large. This chain connects TRBV6-4 to TRBJ2-1; 12 positions agree with TRBD2. The germline V gene encodes CDR1 MRHNA and CDR2 SNTAGT. Losses at the gene ends were 0 bases for V and 8 bases for J; bases not matched to a gene: 2. CDR3 size: 15 residues. The CDR3 is CASSDSTSGSDEQFF. The DNA of the CDR3 is TGTGCCAGCAGTGACTCGACTAGCGGGAGTGATGAGCAGTTCTTC.

The table lists this clone with a few counts. This chain connects TRBV4-1 to TRBJ1-1; D is perhaps TRBD1 (5 bases). V was shortened by 4 bases and J by 2 bases, with 11 bases between the two germline ends. This CDR3 has 14 residues. CDR1 is MGHRA and CDR2 is YSYEKL in the germline V gene. In nucleotides, the CDR3 is TGCGCCAGCAGCCGCAGGGCACTAAACACTGAAGCTTTCTTT. This translates into CASSRRALNTEAFF.

The J gene is TRBJ2-1, the V gene TRBV6-1; D remains ambiguous. The CDR3 length is 11 residues. CDR1 is MNHNS, CDR2 SASEGT, per germline. V was trimmed by 3 bases and J by 15 bases, leaving 12 bases between them. The CDR3 reads CASSESPEVFF. In DNA form, the CDR3 reads TGTGCCAGCAGTGAGTCGCCAGAGGTGTTCTTC.

This clone has only one observation. J is TRBJ1-4 and V is TRBV5-4; D might be TRBD1 (5 bases). Trimming left V 4 bases short and J 7 bases short, with 20 bases between. CDR1 is SGHNT and CDR2 is YYREEE in the germline V gene (reference sequence). This CDR3 is 16 amino acids long. The CDR3 DNA is TGTGCCAGCAGCCCGACCGGGGGGTCTTTACGTGAAAAACTGTTTTTT. This encodes CASSPTGGSLREKLFF.

The rearrangement joins TRBV12-5 to TRBJ2-7; 8 nucleotides agree with TRBD1. The CDR3 totals 17 residues. Trimming removed 1 base from V and 1 base from J; junction bases left unmatched: 9. The germline CDR1 and CDR2 sequences are LGHNT and FRNRAP. CDR3 sequence: CASGLGTGTLPSYEQYF. The CDR3 DNA reads as TGTGCTAGTGGTTTGGGGACAGGGACCCTTCCATCCTACGAGCAGTACTTC.

The chain uses TRBV25-1 and TRBJ2-2; 9 bases align to TRBD1. The V and J ends lost 7 bases and 5 bases, in that order; junction bases with no gene match: 5. The V gene's germline CDR1 is MGHDK and CDR2 SYGVNS. The length of the CDR3 is 14 residues. CDR3 loop: CASTGQGDTGELFF. In DNA, the CDR3 is TGTGCCAGCACGGGACAGGGTGATACCGGGGAGCTGTTTTTT.

This sequence joins TRBV5-1 and TRBJ1-2; D is uncertain. V dropped 1 base and J dropped 3 bases, with 7 bases sitting between them. Germline assignment: CDR1 SGHRS and CDR2 YFSETQ. The CDR3 consists of 13 residues. The CDR3 reads CASSLRQDYGYTF. The CDR3 DNA reads as TGCGCCAGCAGCTTGAGGCAGGACTATGGCTACACCTTC.

This clone was seen only a few times. The rearrangement uses TRBV5-1 and TRBJ2-7, with TRBD1 identical over 9 bases. The CDR3 is 15 residues long. Germline values: CDR1 SGHRS, CDR2 YFSETQ. V was pared by 4 bases and J by 0 bases, with 5 bases of the junction left unmatched. CDR3 DNA: TGCGCCAGCAGCGTCACAGGGGGCCTCTCCTACGAGCAGTACTTC. It yields the protein CASSVTGGLSYEQYF.

The chain couples TRBV19 to TRBJ1-5; no reliable D call. In germline, CDR1 is LNHDA, CDR2 SQIVND (reference sequence). Deletions cut 2 bases from V and 5 bases from J, with 10 bases between. The CDR3 contains 14 residues. CDR3 coding DNA: TGTGCCAGTAGTATAACGAGGGAGGATCAGCCCCAGCATTTT. Translation gives CASSITREDQPQHF.

The V gene is TRBV10-3, the J gene TRBJ2-7; 9 positions match TRBD1. Trimming took 8 bases from V and 5 from J; bases not matched to a gene: 10. CDR1 ENHRY and CDR2 SYGVKD come from the germline V gene. The CDR3 length is 14 residues. The CDR3 loop is CAISRTGEGHEQYF. The DNA for the CDR3 is TGTGCCATCTCCCGGACAGGGGAGGGACACGAGCAGTACTTC.

The rearrangement joins TRBV7-3 to TRBJ2-1; 10 bases are a match to TRBD2. In germline, CDR1 is SGHTA, CDR2 FQGTGA. The V and J ends lost 3 bases and 7 bases, in that order; junction bases with no gene match: 6. CDR3 length equals 15 residues. CDR3 in DNA: TGTGCCAGCAGCTTTGGACTAGCGGACTGGAATGAGCAGTTCTTC. This gives the protein CASSFGLADWNEQFF.

This chain joins TRBV29-1 and TRBJ1-1; D is perhaps TRBD1 (6 bases). V was pared by 5 bases and J by 6 bases, with 13 bases between. CDR1 and CDR2 (germline): SQVTM, ANQGSEA. The CDR3 contains 12 residues. The CDR3 DNA sequence: TGCAGCGTTAAGGGACAAGCATCTGAAGCTTTCTTT. Translating gives CSVKGQASEAFF.

CDR3 DNA sequence: TGTGCCAGCTCAGCGAGGGAATATGAAAAACTGTTTTTT. Translated: CASSAREYEKLFF. V gene TRBV18 combines with J gene TRBJ1-4, with D uncertain. Germline V lookup: CDR1 KGHSH, CDR2 LQKENI. The CDR3 sequence is 13 residues long. V lost 5 bases and J 6 bases, leaving 10 bases between the germline ends.

The genes are TRBV6-1 and TRBJ2-3; weak D call: TRBD2 (6 bases). V gave up 8 bases and J gave up 0 bases, with 12 bases separating them. The CDR3 sequence is 14 residues long. Per germline, CDR1 MNHNS and CDR2 SASEGT. This CDR3 reads CASAEGPSTDTQYF. CDR3 bases: TGTGCCAGCGCGGAGGGCCCTAGCACAGATACGCAGTATTTT.

The chain is built from TRBV29-1 and TRBJ1-4, with 7 bases aligning to TRBD1. V gave up 4 bases and J gave up 4 bases; unmatched junction bases: 3. Germline-derived CDR1 and CDR2 are SQVTM and ANQGSEA. This CDR3 comprises 13 residues. DNA for the CDR3: TGCAGCGTTGCCCGACAGGGTAATGAAAAACTGTTTTTT. It translates to CSVARQGNEKLFF.

The chain has TRBV11-3 and TRBJ2-3, with unresolved D. Germline V gives CDR1 SGHNT, CDR2 YENEEA. Trimming stripped 1 base from V and 5 bases from J, with 7 bases between. The CDR3 is 13 amino acids. The CDR3 coding sequence is TGTGCCAGCAGCTTAGGTTACGGAGATACGCAGTATTTT. Protein: CASSLGYGDTQYF.

This chain connects TRBV7-2 to TRBJ1-5; 9 nucleotides agree with TRBD1. The CDR3 is 16 residues long. CDR1 and CDR2 (germline): SGHTA, FQGNSA. The ends lost 5 bases at V and 6 bases at J; junction bases unmatched: 11. The CDR3 sequence: CASSPPGNRGLQPQHF. The CDR3 nucleotides are TGTGCCAGCAGCCCCCCCGGGAACAGGGGGCTTCAGCCCCAGCATTTT. Based on the CDR3 plus reference TRBV7-2 and TRBJ1-5, the full variable domain is GAGVSQSPSNKVTEKGKDVELRCDPISGHTALYWYRQSLGQGLEFLIYFQGNSAPDKSGLPSDRFSAERTGGSVSTLTIQRTQQEDSAVYLCASSPPGNRGLQPQHFGDGTRLSIL.

V gene TRBV18 combines with J gene TRBJ2-7, with 7 nucleotides matching TRBD2. The J segment lost 5 bases and the V segment lost 3 bases, leaving 4 bases of the junction unmatched. Germline V gene lookup returns CDR1 KGHSH and CDR2 LQKENI. CDR3 size: 13 residues. CDR3 sequence: CASSPGLLHEQYF. CDR3 bases: TGTGCCAGCTCACCGGGACTACTCCACGAGCAGTACTTC.

The V call is TRBV28, the J call TRBJ1-2; D is ambiguous. The CDR3 has 14 residues. The ends were cut back, 5 bases at V and 4 bases at J, with 14 bases in the middle. The germline gives CDR1 MDHEN, CDR2 SYDVKM. In nucleotides, the CDR3 is TGTGCCAGCAGTCTCGACTCAGCCGCCTATGGCTACACCTTC. It codes for CASSLDSAAYGYTF.

This clone was observed once. The chain links TRBV28 to TRBJ2-1; 7 nucleotides line up with TRBD2. Trimming took 2 bases from V and 4 from J; bases not matched to a gene: 11. Looked up from germline, CDR1 is MDHEN and CDR2 is SYDVKM. This CDR3 is built from 17 residues. The CDR3 here is CASSLRLIGLEYNEQFF. The CDR3 region has the DNA TGTGCCAGCAGTTTACGGTTAATAGGACTAGAGTACAATGAGCAGTTCTTC.

This chain links TRBV7-3 with TRBJ2-3; 7 bases line up with TRBD1. Germline values: CDR1 SGHTA, CDR2 FQGTGA. J gave up 3 bases and V 5 bases, and 5 bases lay outside the gene matches. The CDR3 is made up of 14 amino acids. CDR3 sequence: CASSRGLKTDTQYF. CDR3 sequence (DNA): TGTGCCAGCAGCAGGGGGCTTAAGACAGATACGCAGTATTTT.

V is TRBV5-5 and J is TRBJ2-5; TRBD2 aligns across 7 bases. V was pared by 3 bases and J by 1 base, with 9 bases of the junction left unmatched. This CDR3 has 16 residues. Germline CDR1 SGHKS, CDR2 YYEKEE (reference sequence). CDR3 in amino acids: CASSSYYGGGQETQYF. The CDR3 DNA is TGTGCCAGCAGCTCCTACTACGGCGGGGGCCAAGAGACCCAGTACTTC.

This chain joins TRBV18 and TRBJ2-1; 10 positions agree with TRBD2. J was trimmed by 3 bases and V by 3 bases; bases with no gene match: 5. Germline values: CDR1 KGHSH, CDR2 LQKENI. This CDR3 has 16 amino acids. The DNA for the CDR3 is TGTGCCAGCTCACCCGGGAGCGGGAGGGGCTACAATGAGCAGTTCTTC. Amino acid sequence: CASSPGSGRGYNEQFF.